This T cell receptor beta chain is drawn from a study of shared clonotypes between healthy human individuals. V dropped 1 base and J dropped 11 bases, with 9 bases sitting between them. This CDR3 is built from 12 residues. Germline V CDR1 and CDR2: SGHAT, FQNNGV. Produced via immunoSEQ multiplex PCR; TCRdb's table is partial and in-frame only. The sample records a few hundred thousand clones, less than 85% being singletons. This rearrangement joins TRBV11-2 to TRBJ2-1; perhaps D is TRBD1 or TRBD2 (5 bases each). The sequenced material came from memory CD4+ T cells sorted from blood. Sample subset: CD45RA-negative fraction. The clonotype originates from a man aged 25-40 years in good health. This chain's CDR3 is CASSLVREQQFF. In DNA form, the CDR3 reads TGTGCCAGCAGCTTAGTCAGGGAGCAGCAGTTCTTC.